The 10 T cell receptor beta chains below all came from one sample that was sequenced in a study of identical twins. MiXCR was run by TCRdb on the 5' RACE reads, yielding one entry per CDR3 protein. Among around 490,000 distinct CDR3 sequences listed, around 22% were seen once. These data also featured in a second study, about yellow fever vaccine responses in identical twins.

Sequences were obtained from CD4+ T cells sorted from blood. Receptors were obtained from a woman between 18 and 29 years old in good health.

J is TRBJ2-2 and V is TRBV6-5, with TRBD2 matching 14 bases. CDR1 and CDR2 from the germline V gene are MNHEY and SVGAGI. V shed 0 bases, J shed 2 bases, and the junction held 5 bases outside the gene matches. The CDR3 consists of 19 residues. CDR3 sequence reads: CASSYSGLAGAVNTGELFF. CDR3 in DNA: TGTGCCAGCAGTTACTCGGGACTAGCGGGAGCCGTTAACACCGGGGAGCTGTTTTTT.

CDR3 in DNA: TGCAGCGTTGAAACCGGGTTTGGGGCCAACGTCCTGACTTTC. It encodes CSVETGFGANVLTF. The J gene is TRBJ2-6, the V gene TRBV29-1; D unclear. The CDR3 totals 14 residues. Germline V CDR1 and CDR2: SQVTM, ANQGSEA. V lost 2 bases and J 3 bases, leaving 8 bases between the germline ends.

The chain is built from TRBV20-1 and TRBJ2-2; 8 bases align to TRBD2. Germline values: CDR1 DFQATT, CDR2 SNEGSKA (reference sequence). The CDR3 is 14 residues long. V trimming: 5 bases; J trimming: 4 bases; junction bases outside the gene matches: 6. CDR3 sequence: CSAERGGGTGELFF. The CDR3 nucleotides are TGCAGTGCTGAACGGGGGGGGGGCACCGGGGAGCTGTTTTTT.

This sequence joins TRBV6-5 and TRBJ2-7; D call uncertain. Trimming removed 2 bases at V and 5 bases at J, with 19 bases between. There are 16 residues in the CDR3. The V gene's germline CDR1 is MNHEY and CDR2 SVGAGI. This CDR3 reads CASSYRVDLRLNEQYF. The CDR3 DNA reads TGTGCCAGCAGTTACCGGGTGGATTTGAGGTTGAACGAGCAGTACTTC.

The chain employs TRBV5-1 and TRBJ2-2, with TRBD2 matching over 9 bases. There are 18 residues in the CDR3. Germline V gives CDR1 SGHRS, CDR2 YFSETQ. V was clipped by 1 base and J by 5 bases; unmatched bases: 12. The CDR3 loop is CASSLYLLEAGGTGELFF. CDR3 DNA sequence: TGCGCCAGCAGCTTGTACCTCCTAGAGGCGGGAGGGACCGGGGAGCTGTTTTTT.

This clonotype was observed many times. The rearrangement links TRBV25-1 to TRBJ2-7, with a weak D call TRBD1 (5 bases). Germline V gene sequence: CDR1 MGHDK, CDR2 SYGVNS. CDR3 size: 13 residues. Deletions cut 4 bases from V and 6 bases from J, with 13 bases between. CDR3 bases: TGTGCCAGCAGTGCAGGGTGGGGTCGCGAGCAGTACTTC. This gives the protein CASSAGWGREQYF.

The sample holds many counts of this clonotype. The rearrangement links TRBV3-1 to TRBJ2-7; tentative D call: TRBD2 (6 bases). The germline V and J ends were trimmed by 5 bases and 7 bases, with 9 bases remaining between them. Germline loops: CDR1 LGHDT, CDR2 YNNKEL (reference sequence). This CDR3 is 11 amino acids long. The DNA of the CDR3 is TGTGCCAGCAGCACGGGGAGGGAGCAGTACTTC. Protein product: CASSTGREQYF.

This clonotype was picked up a small number of times. The chain carries TRBV6-5 and TRBJ2-3; 7 nucleotides match TRBD2. The germline CDR1 and CDR2 sequences are MNHEY and SVGAGI. CDR3 length equals 16 residues. V lost 2 bases, J lost 0 bases, and 5 bases stayed unmatched. The CDR3 here is CASSYRRGRSTDTQYF. The CDR3 coding sequence is TGTGCCAGCAGTTACCGGCGGGGGAGAAGCACAGATACGCAGTATTTT.

CDR3 loop: CATSVRGNTEAFF. The CDR3, as DNA: TGTGCCACCAGCGTCAGGGGTAACACTGAAGCTTTCTTT. The genes are TRBV15 and TRBJ1-1, with D perhaps TRBD1 (6 bases). V lost 5 bases and J 2 bases, leaving 9 bases between the germline ends. Germline CDR1 is LNHNV and CDR2 is YYDKDF (reference sequence). The CDR3 extends over 13 amino acids. Combining the CDR3 with reference TRBV15 and TRBJ1-1 gives the whole variable domain DAMVIQNPRYQVTQFGKPVTLSCSQTLNHNVMYWYQQKSSQAPKLLFHYYDKDFNNEADTPDNFQSRRPNTSFCFLDIRSPGLGDTAMYLCATSVRGNTEAFFGQGTRLTVV.

This sequence joins TRBV25-1 and TRBJ2-4; the match to TRBD2 covers 10 bases. CDR1 and CDR2 (germline): MGHDK, SYGVNS. The CDR3 covers 20 residues. The junction had 13 bases not matched to a gene; V was cut back by 0 bases and J by 2 bases. CDR3 coding DNA: TGTGCCAGCAGTGAATATTGGTCTAGCGGGAGTCGGAAAACCAAAAACATTCAGTACTTC. Translating gives CASSEYWSSGSRKTKNIQYF.